This TCR beta chain emerged from a study of T cells in localized non-small cell lung cancer. Study observations and caveats: Those with higher blood T cell density had longer overall survival.

Germline loops: CDR1 SGHNT, CDR2 YENEEA. The CDR3 runs 16 residues. Trimming shortened V by 3 bases and J by 1 base, and 13 bases separated the two germline ends. This table comes from immunoSEQ multiplex PCR, and its TCRdb copy is limited to in-frame clones, with some not included. The sample records approximately 3,600 clones, more than 40% being singletons. In regard to this clone: Antigen unknown.

J is TRBJ2-1 and V is TRBV11-3, with D perhaps assigned TRBD1 or TRBD2 (5 bases each). Sequences were derived from lung tumor tissue, sampled before any cancer treatment. This clonotype was sampled from a male donor at least 60 years old with stage I lung adenocarcinoma. CDR3 region: CASSFSQGVSYNEQFF. DNA for the CDR3: TGTGCCAGCAGCTTTAGCCAGGGAGTATCCTACAATGAGCAGTTCTTC.